This T cell receptor beta chain was identified in a study of human T cells and chemical hapten exposure. This clonotype was recorded many times. From whole blood left unfractionated, total RNA was extracted. TCRdb re-analysed the 5' RACE reads in MiXCR, keeping a single row per CDR3 protein. The sample records approximately 150,000 distinct CDR3 sequences, 3.5% to 5% being singletons. The trim removed 7 bases at V and 3 bases at J, leaving 2 bases unmatched. The CDR3 length is 12 residues. Germline V lookup: CDR1 MNHEY, CDR2 SVGAGI. The chain links TRBV6-5 to TRBJ1-1; 7 bases agree with TRBD1. The sequence came from a female donor in good health. The CDR3 DNA sequence: TGTGCCAGCAATACAGGGGACACTGAAGCTTTCTTT. Its protein product is CASNTGDTEAFF.